What follows are 32 T cell receptor beta chains derived from one specimen sequenced in a study of blood T cell repertoires in COVID-19. This table comes from immunoSEQ multiplex PCR, and its TCRdb copy is limited to in-frame clones, with some not included. This table holds 250,000 or so clones, around four fifths found once. Sequenced material: peripheral blood. Receptors originate from a man between 60 and 75 years old with acute or convalescent COVID-19.

This chain uses TRBV3-1 (or the pseudogene TRBV3-2) with TRBJ2-5; TRBD2 matches at 15 bases. Looked up from germline, CDR1 is LGHDT and CDR2 is YNNKEL (reference sequence). J gave up 4 bases and V 4 bases, and 10 bases lay outside the gene matches. CDR3 size: 18 residues. For the CDR3, the DNA is TGTGCCAGCAGCCCTCCCCTAGGGACTAGCGGGAGGAGAGAGACCCAGTACTTC. Amino acids: CASSPPLGTSGRRETQYF.

The chain joins TRBV4-2 to TRBJ2-1; 7 bases are a match to TRBD1. Germline V lookup: CDR1 LGHNA, CDR2 YNFKEQ. CDR3 size: 17 residues. Trimming at V came to 1 base and at J to 8 bases, leaving 14 bases not matched to a gene. CDR3 coding DNA: TGTGCCAGCAGCCAAGCCGCCTGGGACAGCTCTCACGATGAGCAGTTCTTC. It specifies CASSQAAWDSSHDEQFF.

This clone was found once. This sequence joins TRBV6-2 or TRBV6-3 and TRBJ1-1; 8 nucleotides line up with TRBD1. The CDR3 contains 17 residues. V trimming: 6 bases; J trimming: 4 bases; junction bases outside the gene matches: 16. The germline CDR1 and CDR2 sequences are MNHEY and SVGEGT. For the CDR3, the DNA is TGTGCCAGCAGCAGACAGGGGTCGACCTTAAGGAGCACTGAAGCTTTCTTT. It specifies CASSRQGSTLRSTEAFF.

The chain recombines TRBV18 with TRBJ1-2; D possibly corresponds to TRBD1 (5 bases). Germline values: CDR1 KGHSH, CDR2 LQKENI. V gave up 2 bases and J gave up 2 bases, with 9 bases separating them. This CDR3 spans 14 amino acids. CDR3 residues: CASSPVDSNYGYTF. The CDR3 coding sequence is TGTGCCAGCTCACCAGTAGACAGCAACTATGGCTACACCTTC.

J is TRBJ1-1 and V is TRBV28; D is possibly TRBD1 (6 bases). The CDR3 contains 14 residues. Germline loops: CDR1 MDHEN, CDR2 SYDVKM. V lost 0 bases and J 1 base, leaving 6 bases between the germline ends. CDR3 bases: TGTGCCAGCAGTTTATGGGGACAGAACACTGAAGCTTTCTTT. Its translation: CASSLWGQNTEAFF.

This chain joins TRBV6-5 and TRBJ1-1; 7 bases are shared with TRBD1. Germline V gene data show CDR1 as MNHEY and CDR2 as SVGAGI. The length of the CDR3 is 14 residues. V shed 11 bases and J 3 bases; nucleotides not matched to a gene: 12. DNA for the CDR3: TGTGCCTCCCAGAATCCTACAGGGGACACTGAAGCTTTCTTT. This sequence encodes CASQNPTGDTEAFF.

The CDR3 loop is CASSLEGGDQPQHF. The CDR3 DNA reads as TGTGCCAGCAGCTTGGAAGGGGGGGATCAGCCCCAGCATTTT. V and J are TRBV5-4 and TRBJ1-5, with a possible D match to TRBD1 (6 bases). Deletions cut 0 bases from V and 5 bases from J, with 9 bases between. Looked up from germline, CDR1 is SGHNT and CDR2 is YYREEE (reference sequence). The CDR3 loop spans 14 amino acids.

The table lists this clone with a count of one. This chain connects TRBV19 to TRBJ2-7, with 7 bases lining up with TRBD1. J lost 3 bases, V lost 1 base, and 6 bases had no gene match. Germline CDR1 is LNHDA and CDR2 is SQIVND (reference sequence). The CDR3 is made up of 15 amino acids. CDR3 in DNA: TGTGCCAGTAGTATAGTGCCCGACAGGGTCTACGAGCAGTACTTC. The encoded protein is CASSIVPDRVYEQYF.

This chain's CDR3 is CASTPGTINQETQYF. DNA of the CDR3: TGTGCCAGCACTCCCGGGACTATAAACCAAGAGACCCAGTACTTC. The rearrangement uses TRBV7-2 and TRBJ2-5, with TRBD2 identical over 7 bases. Germline V gene data show CDR1 as SGHTA and CDR2 as FQGNSA. This CDR3 contains 15 residues. Losses at the gene ends were 7 bases for V and 0 bases for J; bases not matched to a gene: 8.

This sequence joins TRBV2 and TRBJ1-1; 9 nucleotides line up with TRBD1. Germline CDR1 reads SNHLY; CDR2 reads FYNNEI. The CDR3 runs to 14 residues. V was clipped by 4 bases and J by 3 bases; unmatched bases: 3. CDR3 residues: CASSGYRGHTEAFF. CDR3 coding DNA: TGTGCCAGCAGTGGGTACAGGGGGCACACTGAAGCTTTCTTT.

This clone was seen only once. The J gene is TRBJ2-7, the V gene TRBV30; TRBD2 might be the D (6 bases). Trimming shortened V by 1 base and J by 4 bases, and 17 bases separated the two germline ends. The CDR3 covers 15 residues. Germline V gene lookup returns CDR1 GTSNPN and CDR2 SVGIG (reference sequence). The CDR3 nucleotides are TGTGCCTGGAGTGGAGGCTGGGGGGAAAGGTACGAGCAGTACTTC. Encoded protein: CAWSGGWGERYEQYF.

The V and J genes are TRBV15 and TRBJ2-5, with 7 bases lining up with TRBD2. V shed 0 bases, J shed 5 bases, and the junction held 6 bases outside the gene matches. Germline V CDR1 and CDR2: LNHNV, YYDKDF (reference sequence). The CDR3 consists of 15 residues. This chain's CDR3 is CATSRDWGGLETQYF. The CDR3 nucleotides are TGTGCCACCAGCAGAGATTGGGGGGGTCTGGAGACCCAGTACTTC.

The CDR3 DNA follows: TGTGCCAGTAGTATACAGGGGGCTGAAACCTACGAGCAGTACTTC. It yields the protein CASSIQGAETYEQYF. The rearrangement joins TRBV19 to TRBJ2-7; TRBD1 aligns across 8 bases. This CDR3 spans 15 amino acids. Germline CDR1 is LNHDA and CDR2 is SQIVND (reference sequence). Trimming took 2 bases from V and 2 from J; bases not matched to a gene: 5.

The gene calls are TRBV19 and TRBJ2-7; 9 nucleotides agree with TRBD1. Germline trimming cut 8 bases from V and 2 bases from J; bases unmatched to any gene: 7. This CDR3 has 14 amino acids. Germline assignment: CDR1 LNHDA and CDR2 SQIVND (reference sequence). The CDR3 sequence is CASGAGTGPYEQYF. The CDR3 nucleotides read TGTGCCAGTGGAGCCGGGACAGGGCCCTACGAGCAGTACTTC.

This rearrangement joins TRBV19 to TRBJ1-3; 12 nucleotides align to TRBD1. The CDR3 runs 16 residues. Germline CDR1 is LNHDA and CDR2 is SQIVND (reference sequence). V trimming: 11 bases; J trimming: 2 bases; junction bases outside the gene matches: 10. In DNA, the CDR3 is TGTGCCGCAACACGGGACAGGGGGCAGCCTGGAAACACCATATATTTT. It translates to CAATRDRGQPGNTIYF.

The table lists this clone with a few counts. The chain couples TRBV5-1 to TRBJ1-1; 7 bases align to TRBD1. The length of the CDR3 is 14 residues. Trimming removed 4 bases from V and 3 bases from J; junction bases left unmatched: 6. From germline, CDR1 is SGHRS and CDR2 YFSETQ. CDR3 nucleotides: TGCGCCAGCAGCGCAGGACAGGAGTACACTGAAGCTTTCTTT. Its protein product is CASSAGQEYTEAFF. Looking up the rest from reference TRBV5-1 and TRBJ1-1 gives the full variable domain: KAGVTQTPRYLIKTRGQQVTLSCSPISGHRSVSWYQQTPGQGLQFLFEYFSETQRNKGNFPGRFSGRQFSNSRSEMNVSTLELGDSALYLCASSAGQEYTEAFFGQGTRLTVV.

The chain recombines TRBV10-1 with TRBJ2-6; 7 bases map to TRBD2. Germline V gene data show CDR1 as WNHNN and CDR2 as SYGVQD (reference sequence). V was pared by 2 bases and J by 2 bases, with 0 bases of the junction left unmatched. The CDR3 covers 15 residues. The CDR3 DNA reads as TGCGCCAGCAGTGAGGGGGGGGCTGGGGCCAACGTCCTGACTTTC. Translating gives CASSEGGAGANVLTF.

J is TRBJ2-7 and V is TRBV4-1; 7 bases are shared with TRBD1. After removal of 4 bases from V and 2 bases from J, the junction contained 5 bases not matched to a gene. Looked up from germline, CDR1 is MGHRA and CDR2 is YSYEKL. The CDR3 is made up of 14 amino acids. Here the CDR3 DNA reads TGCGCCAGCAGCCTCCGACAGGGCACCTACGAGCAGTACTTC. Translating it yields CASSLRQGTYEQYF.

In this sample, this clone turned up once. This sequence joins TRBV21-1 and TRBJ1-1; the D segment call TRBD1 is taken from the table without a DNA check. TRBV21-1 is shown as a pseudogene. CDR3 length equals 16 residues. CDR3 nucleotide sequence: TGTGCCACCTCCTCTCCGGGACAGGCGATGAACACTGAAGCTTTCTTT. It is translated as CATSSPGQAMNTEAFF.

The rearrangement links TRBV29-1 to TRBJ1-1, with D possibly being TRBD1 (6 bases). This CDR3 region has 12 residues. Trimming pared 5 bases from V and 5 bases from J, leaving 12 bases between. CDR1 is SQVTM and CDR2 is ANQGSEA in the germline V gene. CDR3 residues: CSVLQGGTEAFF. The CDR3 nucleotides are TGCAGCGTTCTACAGGGAGGGACTGAAGCTTTCTTT.

The chain recombines TRBV27 with TRBJ2-3; D gene ambiguous. V was shortened by 3 bases and J by 3 bases, with 10 bases between the two germline ends. The CDR3 covers 14 residues. The germline CDR1 and CDR2 sequences are MNHEY and SMNVEV (reference sequence). As DNA, the CDR3 is TGTGCCAGCAGTTTTGGAGTTTCGACAGATACGCAGTATTTT. Translation: CASSFGVSTDTQYF.

V gene TRBV7-6 combines with J gene TRBJ1-1; perhaps TRBD1 as D (6 bases). V lost 5 bases and J lost 5, with 24 bases in between. CDR3 size: 17 residues. Germline CDR1 reads SGHVS; CDR2 reads FNYEAQ. CDR3 residues: CASSPTQDTGWRTEAFF. The CDR3 coding sequence is TGTGCCAGCAGCCCGACTCAGGATACAGGGTGGCGTACTGAAGCTTTCTTT.

The V call is TRBV7-2, the J call TRBJ1-2; D is ambiguous. Trimming took 5 bases from V and 1 from J, leaving 8 bases between them. In germline, CDR1 is SGHTA, CDR2 FQGNSA. The CDR3 length is 13 residues. CDR3 coding DNA: TGTGCCAGCAGCCCGGGTAATAACTATGGCTACACCTTC. It encodes CASSPGNNYGYTF.

The table lists this clone with a few counts. The chain links TRBV6-4 to TRBJ2-6; D remains ambiguous. Germline CDR1 MRHNA, CDR2 SNTAGT. V was clipped by 5 bases and J by 0 bases, with 5 bases between them. The CDR3 is made up of 14 amino acids. DNA for the CDR3: TGTGCCAGCAGTACCTACTCTGGGGCCAACGTCCTGACTTTC. It is translated as CASSTYSGANVLTF.

The genes are TRBV4-1 and TRBJ2-2, with TRBD2 identical over 9 bases. This CDR3 contains 16 residues. V gave up 4 bases and J gave up 6 bases; unmatched junction bases: 9. The V gene's germline CDR1 is MGHRA and CDR2 YSYEKL. In nucleotides, the CDR3 is TGCGCCAGCAGCCTCTTAGCGGGGGAGTCGGCCGGGGAGCTGTTTTTT. Its protein is CASSLLAGESAGELFF.

The chain employs TRBV5-6 and TRBJ2-7; 10 positions match TRBD1. The CDR3 sequence is 14 residues long. Per germline, CDR1 SGHDT and CDR2 YYEEEE. Losses at the gene ends were 3 bases for V and 3 bases for J; bases not matched to a gene: 3. CDR3 in amino acids: CASSYGTGDYEQYF. For the CDR3, the DNA is TGTGCCAGCAGCTATGGGACAGGGGACTACGAGCAGTACTTC. The entire variable domain, with the rest obtained from reference TRBV5-6 and TRBJ2-7, is as follows: DAGVTQSPTHLIKTRGQQVTLRCSPKSGHDTVSWYQQALGQGPQFIFQYYEEEERQRGNFPDRFSGHQFPNYSSELNVNALLLGDSALYLCASSYGTGDYEQYFGPGTRLTVT.

The chain joins TRBV19 to TRBJ2-6; TRBD2 might be the D (5 bases). The V and J ends lost 9 bases and 1 base respectively, with 13 bases between them. The CDR3 has 15 residues. The V gene's germline CDR1 is LNHDA and CDR2 SQIVND (reference sequence). CDR3 loop: CASQRAGSGANVLTF. The DNA for the CDR3 is TGTGCCAGCCAAAGGGCGGGTTCTGGGGCCAACGTCCTGACTTTC.

The V call is TRBV5-1, the J call TRBJ1-5; 7 bases are shared with TRBD1. Germline V lookup: CDR1 SGHRS, CDR2 YFSETQ. After removal of 0 bases from V and 0 bases from J, the junction contained 9 bases not matched to a gene. The CDR3 covers 18 residues. Written as DNA, the CDR3 is TGCGCCAGCAGCTTGGGCCGGGACAGCACGTATAGCAATCAGCCCCAGCATTTT. Translated, it gives CASSLGRDSTYSNQPQHF.

This clone was seen a single time. The V call is TRBV6-2 or TRBV6-3, the J call TRBJ2-7; D might be TRBD2 (5 bases). V lost 5 bases to trimming and J lost 3 bases, with 14 bases between them. The CDR3 runs to 14 residues. From germline, CDR1 is MNHEY and CDR2 SVGEGT. The CDR3 loop reads CASSTLWGVYEQYF. CDR3 DNA: TGTGCCAGCAGTACCCTATGGGGAGTCTACGAGCAGTACTTC.

The chain uses TRBV5-4 and TRBJ1-3, with D tentatively TRBD1 (6 bases). V was cut by 2 bases and J by 3 bases, with 12 bases left in between. CDR3 length equals 15 residues. Germline CDR1 SGHNT, CDR2 YYREEE (reference sequence). CDR3 residues: CASSLQQGNGNTIYF. In nucleotides, the CDR3 is TGTGCCAGCAGCTTACAACAGGGAAATGGAAACACCATATATTTT.

This chain joins TRBV29-1 and TRBJ1-2; 11 bases align to TRBD1. The junction had 9 bases not matched to a gene; V was cut back by 3 bases and J by 0 bases. This CDR3 is built from 17 residues. The germline gives CDR1 SQVTM, CDR2 ANQGSEA. In nucleotides, the CDR3 is TGCAGCGTTGATTCCCGCGGACAGGGGGCCACTAACTATGGCTACACCTTC. Protein product: CSVDSRGQGATNYGYTF.

This clone was seen only once. This chain uses TRBV11-1 with TRBJ2-7; no definite D call. Per the germline V gene, CDR1 is SGHAT and CDR2 is FQDESV (reference sequence). The V and J ends lost 2 bases and 5 bases respectively, with 16 bases between them. There are 15 residues in the CDR3. The CDR3 bases are TGTGCCAGCAGCTTATTCGGCCCGTCCCTAGACGAGCAGTACTTC. Its protein is CASSLFGPSLDEQYF.